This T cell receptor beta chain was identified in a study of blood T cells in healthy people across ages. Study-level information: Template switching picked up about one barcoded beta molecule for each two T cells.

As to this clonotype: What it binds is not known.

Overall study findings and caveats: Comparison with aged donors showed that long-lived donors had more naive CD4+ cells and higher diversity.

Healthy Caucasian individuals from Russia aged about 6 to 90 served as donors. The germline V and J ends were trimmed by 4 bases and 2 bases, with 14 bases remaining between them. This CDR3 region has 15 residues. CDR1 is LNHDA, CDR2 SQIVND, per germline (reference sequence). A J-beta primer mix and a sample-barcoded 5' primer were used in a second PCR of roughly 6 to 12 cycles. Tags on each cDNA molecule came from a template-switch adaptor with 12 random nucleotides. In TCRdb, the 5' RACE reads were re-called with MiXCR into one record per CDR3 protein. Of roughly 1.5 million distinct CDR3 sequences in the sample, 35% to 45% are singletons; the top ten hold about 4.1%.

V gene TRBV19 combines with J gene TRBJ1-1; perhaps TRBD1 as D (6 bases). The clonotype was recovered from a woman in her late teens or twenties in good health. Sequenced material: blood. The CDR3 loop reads CASSTSPTGNTEAFF. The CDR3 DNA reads TGTGCCAGTAGTACTTCTCCGACAGGAAACACTGAAGCTTTCTTT. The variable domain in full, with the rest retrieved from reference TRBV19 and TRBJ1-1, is DGGITQSPKYLFRKEGQNVTLSCEQNLNHDAMYWYRQDPGQGLRLIYYSQIVNDFQKGDIAEGYSVSREKKESFPLTVTSAQKNPTAFYLCASSTSPTGNTEAFFGQGTRLTVV.